The 5 T cell receptor beta chains reported below all come from one sample, sequenced in a study of T cells in Graves' hyperthyroidism and ophthalmopathy. Amplified TCR beta CDR3 regions derived from RNA transcripts. A set of HTBI primers served as the primers for a first-round RT-PCR of the TCR CDR3. Using its own MiXCR run on the multiplex PCR reads, TCRdb lists one record per CDR3 protein. This table holds about 420,000 distinct CDR3 sequences, 15% to 18% found once. Sequencing input: blood. These receptors came from a woman younger than 30 with Graves' hyperthyroidism.

This clonotype was recorded many times. The V call is TRBV20-1, the J call TRBJ2-7; TRBD2 agrees at 8 bases. Germline trimming cut 6 bases from V and 1 base from J; bases unmatched to any gene: 11. Germline values: CDR1 DFQATT, CDR2 SNEGSKA (reference sequence). The CDR3 has 15 residues. The CDR3 spells CSAIGGGLGSYEQYF. The CDR3 region has the DNA TGCAGTGCCATAGGCGGGGGACTAGGGTCCTACGAGCAGTACTTC.

This clonotype was found many times. The chain joins TRBV14 to TRBJ2-4; TRBD2 matches at 11 bases. V shed 4 bases and J 0 bases; nucleotides not matched to a gene: 2. Germline-derived CDR1 and CDR2 are SGHDN and FVKESK. CDR3 length: 16 residues. The CDR3 region is CASSRTSGLAKNIQYF. The CDR3 DNA reads as TGTGCCAGCAGCCGGACTAGCGGGCTAGCCAAAAACATTCAGTACTTC.

This clonotype occurred many times. This sequence joins TRBV2 and TRBJ2-5, with unresolved D. The length of the CDR3 is 12 residues. CDR1 SNHLY and CDR2 FYNNEI come from the germline V gene. V was shortened by 6 bases and J by 5 bases, with 10 bases between the two germline ends. CDR3 region: CASRPNEETQYF. CDR3 nucleotides: TGTGCCAGCAGACCCAACGAGGAGACCCAGTACTTC.

The J gene is TRBJ2-1, the V gene TRBV11-3; 7 bases line up with TRBD1. Germline V CDR1 and CDR2: SGHNT, YENEEA. Unmatched junction bases numbered 7, after V lost 1 base and J lost 7 bases. The CDR3 is made up of 15 amino acids. CDR3 bases: TGTGCCAGCAGCTTAGCCCAACAGGGGTTAAATGAGCAGTTCTTC. Amino acid sequence: CASSLAQQGLNEQFF.

In its sample, this clonotype was seen many times. V is TRBV2 and J is TRBJ2-1; TRBD2 agrees at 9 bases. The V and J ends lost 7 bases and 7 bases, in that order; junction bases with no gene match: 8. The CDR3 is 14 residues long. Germline-derived CDR1 and CDR2 are SNHLY and FYNNEI. In DNA form, the CDR3 reads TGTGCCAGCAACGGCGGGAGGGTTCAGAATGAGCAGTTCTTC. Translation gives CASNGGRVQNEQFF.